These 14 T cell receptor beta chains came from one sample sequenced in a study of blood T cell repertoires in COVID-19. Data came from immunoSEQ multiplex PCR; TCRdb stores just in-frame clones and leaves some out. The sample holds 45,000 to 65,000 clones, 85% to 90% seen once. The source material was peripheral blood. The receptor source for this set is a human donor in a cohort sampled during active COVID-19.

The V gene is TRBV19, the J gene TRBJ1-1, with D perhaps TRBD1 (5 bases). CDR3 length equals 14 residues. Deletions cut 7 bases from V and 6 bases from J, with 18 bases between. Germline V gene data show CDR1 as LNHDA and CDR2 as SQIVND (reference sequence). The CDR3 sequence: CASKRDLREPEAFF. CDR3 nucleotides: TGTGCCAGTAAACGGGACTTAAGGGAGCCTGAAGCTTTCTTT.

The chain carries TRBV11-3 and TRBJ2-3; 13 bases match TRBD2. From germline, CDR1 is SGHNT and CDR2 YENEEA. The CDR3 loop spans 17 amino acids. J gave up 0 bases and V 5 bases, and 5 bases lay outside the gene matches. The CDR3: CASSLGTSGTSTDTQYF. CDR3 DNA: TGTGCCAGCAGCCTCGGGACTAGCGGGACTAGCACAGATACGCAGTATTTT.

This chain uses TRBV28 with TRBJ1-6, with 7 bases identical to TRBD1. The CDR3 contains 17 residues. V dropped 2 bases and J dropped 5; count of bases not matched to a gene: 9. The germline V gene has CDR1 MDHEN and CDR2 SYDVKM. The CDR3 DNA reads TGTGCCAGCAGTTTACCAGGGACAGCAAAGCATAATTCACCCCTCCACTTT. This sequence encodes CASSLPGTAKHNSPLHF.

This chain connects TRBV18 to TRBJ2-5; D not certain. Germline assignment: CDR1 KGHSH and CDR2 LQKENI. The CDR3 has 14 amino acids. Trimming cost V 4 bases and J 1 base, with 10 bases left between them. The CDR3: CASSLDTSQETQYF. The CDR3 DNA follows: TGTGCCAGCTCACTTGACACGAGCCAAGAGACCCAGTACTTC.

About this clone: At one end, the junction sequence differs from germline, possibly due to a read error. This rearrangement joins TRBV5-1 to TRBJ1-1; 8 bases agree with TRBD1. Germline CDR1 and CDR2: SGHRS and YFSETQ. This CDR3 has 15 amino acids. CDR3 coding DNA: TGCGCCGGCAGCTCGGGCGGACAGGGACCCGTTGAAGCTTTCTTT. It is translated as CAGSSGGQGPVEAFF.

V is TRBV15 and J is TRBJ2-3; possibly TRBD1 for D (6 bases). The V and J ends lost 3 bases and 2 bases respectively, with 15 bases between them. This CDR3 spans 16 amino acids. Per the germline V gene, CDR1 is LNHNV and CDR2 is YYDKDF (reference sequence). For the CDR3, the DNA is TGTGCCACCAGCAGGGGATCAGGGGCAAACACAGATACGCAGTATTTT. Protein: CATSRGSGANTDTQYF. Full variable domain (remainder filled in from reference TRBV15 and TRBJ2-3): DAMVIQNPRYQVTQFGKPVTLSCSQTLNHNVMYWYQQKSSQAPKLLFHYYDKDFNNEADTPDNFQSRRPNTSFCFLDIRSPGLGDTAMYLCATSRGSGANTDTQYFGPGTRLTVL.

This clone was detected a few times. CDR3 sequence reads: CACSWTDTDTQYF. The CDR3 coding sequence is TGTGCCTGCTCCTGGACAGACACAGATACGCAGTATTTT. This chain connects TRBV2 to TRBJ2-3, with D possibly TRBD1 on 6 matching bases. The CDR3 contains 13 residues. Per germline, CDR1 SNHLY and CDR2 FYNNEI. V lost 11 bases, J lost 2 bases, and 14 bases lay in between.

This sequence joins TRBV5-4 and TRBJ2-3; D unresolved. The V end was cut by 4 bases, the J end by 4 bases, with 13 bases between. This CDR3 has 14 amino acids. From germline, CDR1 is SGHNT and CDR2 YYREEE (reference sequence). CDR3 DNA: TGTGCCAGCAGCCAATCGTTGGGCCCAGATACGCAGTATTTT. This codes for CASSQSLGPDTQYF.

This clone was found a few times. V usage is TRBV30 and J usage is TRBJ1-5; tentative D call: TRBD1 (5 bases). Germline loops: CDR1 GTSNPN, CDR2 SVGIG (reference sequence). The CDR3 contains 16 residues. V lost 2 bases and J lost 0, with 14 bases in between. CDR3 nucleotide sequence: TGTGCCTGGAGTCTCGGCTGGACACTTAGCAATCAGCCCCAGCATTTT. Translating gives CAWSLGWTLSNQPQHF.

This chain links TRBV5-6 with TRBJ2-7; D perhaps matches TRBD2 (7 bases). CDR1 SGHDT and CDR2 YYEEEE come from the germline V gene. V shed 2 bases and J shed 6 bases, with 15 bases lying between them. This CDR3 spans 14 amino acids. CDR3 amino acids: CASSFPGGASEQYV. The CDR3 nucleotides are TGTGCCAGCAGCTTTCCGGGGGGCGCATCCGAGCAGTACGTC.

The chain has TRBV3-1 (or the pseudogene TRBV3-2) and TRBJ2-7; TRBD2 matches at 7 bases. CDR1 LGHDT and CDR2 YNNKEL come from the germline V gene (reference sequence). The CDR3 covers 14 residues. V lost 0 bases to trimming and J lost 5 bases; unmatched junction nucleotides: 4. CDR3: CASSQELASHEQYF. DNA of the CDR3: TGTGCCAGCAGCCAAGAACTAGCGTCCCACGAGCAGTACTTC.

This rearrangement joins TRBV15 to TRBJ2-1, with 11 bases matching TRBD2. The CDR3 is 14 amino acids. CDR1 LNHNV and CDR2 YYDKDF come from the germline V gene (reference sequence). Losses at the gene ends were 9 bases for V and 8 bases for J; bases not matched to a gene: 9. The CDR3 here is CATALAGGSDEQFF. CDR3 coding DNA: TGTGCCACGGCCCTAGCGGGAGGTTCGGATGAGCAGTTCTTC.

The chain recombines TRBV18 with TRBJ2-5; the D is unclear. Germline values: CDR1 KGHSH, CDR2 LQKENI. With 1 base removed from V and 5 bases from J, the gap between germline ends came to 5 bases. CDR3 size: 12 residues. CDR3 nucleotides: TGTGCCAGCTCACCACTGCAGGAGACCCAGTACTTC. It encodes CASSPLQETQYF.

About this clone itself: Its ends do not fully match the called genes, so a read error is possible. The rearrangement uses TRBV5-1 and TRBJ2-1; 16 nucleotides line up with TRBD2. CDR3 size: 17 residues. Looked up from germline, CDR1 is SGHRS and CDR2 is YFSETQ. The chain's CDR3 is CARSLGLAGGPGNEQFF. CDR3 in DNA: TGCGCCCGCAGCCTGGGACTAGCGGGGGGGCCGGGGAATGAGCAGTTCTTC. The entire variable domain, with the rest obtained from reference TRBV5-1 and TRBJ2-1, is as follows: KAGVTQTPRYLIKTRGQQVTLSCSPISGHRSVSWYQQTPGQGLQFLFEYFSETQRNKGNFPGRFSGRQFSNSRSEMNVSTLELGDSALYLCARSLGLAGGPGNEQFFGPGTRLTVL.